This is a list of T cell receptor beta chains from one sample in a study of T cell responses to AZD1222 COVID-19 vaccine. Generated by immunoSEQ multiplex PCR, the TCRdb table keeps only in-frame clones and is missing some. Found here are about 100,000 clones, around 90% of them singletons; the top ten hold roughly 1.8%. Sequencing was performed on peripheral blood, taken on day 0 of AZD1222 vaccination. The source of these receptors is an adult in good health. The CDR3 runs from the conserved cysteine through the conserved F or W. Fields, in order: CDR3 length, clone size, D gene, J gene, V gene, CDR3 DNA, CDR3 protein. D genes are given only for firm matches. Size is stated for part of the rows, as once, few or many counts, or as a class when the clone is expanded.

14 NA NA TRBJ1-5 TRBV2 TGTGCCAGCAGTGAGACGTATAGCAATCAGCCCCAGCATTTT CASSETYSNQPQHF
15 NA TRBD1 TRBJ2-3 TRBV27 TGTGCCAGCAGTTCGGGACAGGGGGCAACAGATACGCAGTATTTT CASSSGQGATDTQYF
17 NA TRBD2 TRBJ2-7 TRBV5-1 TGCGCCAGCAGCTTGGAACCCCTAGCGGGAGGCGCATACGAGCAGTACTTC CASSLEPLAGGAYEQYF
17 NA TRBD1 TRBJ1-6 TRBV4-1 TGCGCCAGCAGCCTCCGAGGACAGGGGCCTGATAATTCACCCCTCCACTTT CASSLRGQGPDNSPLHF
13 NA TRBD2 TRBJ2-1 TRBV12-5 TGTGCTAGTAGACTAGCGGAGGCGGGTGAGCAGTTCTTC CASRLAEAGEQFF
16 NA NA TRBJ1-6 TRBV3-1/TRBV3-2 TGTGCCAGCAGCCCGTCCTGGGGACCGGGGGATTCACCCCTCCACTTT CASSPSWGPGDSPLHF
17 NA TRBD1 TRBJ1-1 TRBV27 TGTGCCAGCAGTCCCCGCTGGGGACAGGAAAAGGATGCTGAAGCTTTCTTT CASSPRWGQEKDAEAFF
13 NA NA TRBJ2-7 TRBV28 TGTGCCAGCAGTTTACCCGGCTCCTACGAGCAGTACTTC CASSLPGSYEQYF
14 NA NA TRBJ2-3 TRBV28 TGTGCCAGCAGTGGTCGGGCAGGCACAGATACGCAGTATTTT CASSGRAGTDTQYF
11 few NA TRBJ2-5 TRBV5-1 TGCGCCAGCAGCCTACAAGAGACCCAGTACTTC CASSLQETQYF
15 NA NA TRBJ2-1 TRBV28 TGTGCCAGCAGCTTTCAGGGTCGCTACTACAATGAGCAGTTCTTC CASSFQGRYYNEQFF
14 NA TRBD1 TRBJ1-5 TRBV23-1 TGCGCCAGCGTACAGGGGCCTAGCAATCAGCCCCAGCATTTT CASVQGPSNQPQHF
12 NA NA TRBJ2-3 TRBV19 TGTGCCAGTTCGCCTGCCAGAGATACGCAGTATTTT CASSPARDTQYF
16 few NA TRBJ1-1 TRBV3-1/TRBV3-2 TGTGCCAGCAGCCAAGATATTTCGGGTTGGTTGACTGAAGCTTTCTTT CASSQDISGWLTEAFF
16 NA TRBD1 TRBJ1-4 TRBV10-3 TGTGCCATCAGTGGGGGCAGGGGGAACACTAATGAAAAACTGTTTTTT CAISGGRGNTNEKLFF
15 NA TRBD1 TRBJ1-5 TRBV18 TGTGCCAGCTCACCCCTCGGAGGGGGCGATCAGCCCCAGCATTTT CASSPLGGGDQPQHF
16 NA NA TRBJ2-7 TRBV12-2 TGTGCAAGTCGCTTAGTAAGAGGACTAGCGGCTTACGAGCAGTACTTC CASRLVRGLAAYEQYF
11 NA NA TRBJ2-5 TRBV2 TGTGCCAGCAGTGGTGGCGAGACCCAGTACTTC CASSGGETQYF
15 NA NA TRBJ2-7 TRBV4-2 TGTGCCAGCAGGGACGATAGCAAGTCCTCCTACGAGCAGTACTTC CASRDDSKSSYEQYF
11 NA TRBD1 TRBJ2-7 TRBV2 TGTGCCAGCAGTGAGGGACAGGGGACGGACTTC CASSEGQGTDF
17 NA TRBD2 TRBJ2-1 TRBV15 TGTGCCACCAGCAGAGATCGAACGGGAGGGCGAGGGGGTGAGCAGTTCTTC CATSRDRTGGRGGEQFF
13 NA TRBD1 TRBJ1-2 TRBV15 TGTGCCACCAGCAGGGGACAGGGGTATGGCTACACCTTC CATSRGQGYGYTF
12 NA NA TRBJ1-2 TRBV19 TGTGCCAGTAGTTGGGTTAACTATGGCTACACCTTC CASSWVNYGYTF
15 NA NA TRBJ1-1 TRBV13 TGTGCCAGCAGCTTTTATCTCGACTCGAACACTGAAGCTTTCTTT CASSFYLDSNTEAFF
16 NA NA TRBJ2-3 TRBV7-3 TGTGCCAGCAGCCCTCGACTAGCAGGAGGGGGGGATACGCAGTATTTT CASSPRLAGGGDTQYF
17 NA TRBD2 TRBJ2-2 TRBV2 TGTGCCAGCAGTTCGGGACTAGCGGGAGTAGGTACCGGGGAGCTGTTTTTT CASSSGLAGVGTGELFF
15 NA NA TRBJ1-4 TRBV9 TGTGCCAGCAGCGTAGAGTGGGGGAAGAGTGAAAAACTGTTTTTT CASSVEWGKSEKLFF
16 NA TRBD2 TRBJ2-7 TRBV11-2 TGTGCCAGCAGCTTACAACTAGCGTCTAACTCCTACGAGCAGTACTTC CASSLQLASNSYEQYF
15 NA NA TRBJ2-6 TRBV6-5 TGTGCCAGCAGCACCAGAGGGTCTGGGGCCAACGTCCTGACTTTC CASSTRGSGANVLTF
12 NA NA TRBJ2-3 TRBV2 TGTGCCAGCACCTTCAGCACAGATACGCAGTATTTT CASTFSTDTQYF
13 NA TRBD2 TRBJ2-7 TRBV5-1 TGCGCCAGCAGCAGGACTAGGGGCTACGAGCAGTACTTC CASSRTRGYEQYF
15 once TRBD2 TRBJ2-1 TRBV7-9 TGTGCCAGCAGCTTGGGAGCGGGAACAAACAATGAGCAGTTCTTC CASSLGAGTNNEQFF
14 NA NA TRBJ2-5 TRBV3-1/TRBV3-2 TGTGCCAGCAGCCCACTATGGGAAGGGGAGACCCAGTACTTC CASSPLWEGETQYF
13 NA NA TRBJ2-1 TRBV29-1 TGCAGCGTTGATTCTAGCGAGTACAATGAGCAGTTCTTC CSVDSSEYNEQFF
14 NA NA TRBJ1-4 TRBV5-5 TGTGCCAGCAGCTTTGGGGGGCCAGGTGAAAAACTGTTTTTT CASSFGGPGEKLFF
13 NA NA TRBJ1-2 TRBV12-3/TRBV12-4 TGTGCCAGCAGTTTAGCAGGGTCCTATGGCTACACCTTC CASSLAGSYGYTF
14 NA NA TRBJ2-2 TRBV2 TGTGCCAGCAGTGGGAACACCCACACCGGGGAGCTGTTTTTT CASSGNTHTGELFF
18 few NA TRBJ1-1 TRBV19 TGTGCCAGTAGTACCTCGGACAAGTCGTTGTGGGGTGTGGTGGAAGCTTTCTTT CASSTSDKSLWGVVEAFF
11 NA NA TRBJ1-4 TRBV6-5 TGTGCCAGCTATCTGGTAGGAAAACTGTTTTTT CASYLVGKLFF
14 NA NA TRBJ2-2 TRBV25-1 TGTGCCAGCAGAGAAGCAGGGAACACCGGGGAGCTGTTTTTT CASREAGNTGELFF
14 NA NA TRBJ1-1 TRBV5-4 TGTGCCAGCAAGATAGGGGGGCGTGGGGCTGAAGCTTTCTTT CASKIGGRGAEAFF
14 NA NA TRBJ2-1 TRBV5-1 TGCGCCAGCAGCCCCGACCCCACCTACAATGAGCAGTTCTTC CASSPDPTYNEQFF
14 once NA TRBJ1-4 TRBV6-6 TGTGCCAGCAGTTACCCTGCAACTAATGAAAAACTGTTTTTT CASSYPATNEKLFF
14 NA TRBD2 TRBJ2-5 TRBV7-2 TGTGCCAGCAGCTTTAGCGGGAGTAGAGAGACCCAGTACTTC CASSFSGSRETQYF
13 NA NA TRBJ2-5 TRBV30 TGTGCCTGGATGAGGTTGCAGCAAGAGACCCAGTACTTC CAWMRLQQETQYF
13 NA NA TRBJ2-5 TRBV7-3 TGTGCCAGCAGCTTAAAAGGGGTTGAGACCCAGTACTTC CASSLKGVETQYF
13 NA NA TRBJ1-2 TRBV28 TGTGCCAGCGGGGACCTCACGGGCTATGGCTACACCTTC CASGDLTGYGYTF